This TCR beta chain was profiled in a study of CD8+CD57+ T cells in acquired aplastic anemia. Study-wide background: When averaged, DNA from sorted CD4+ and CD8+ cells came to 3.2 ug. Points from the study as a whole: Patients did not significantly differ from controls in CD8+ Simpson's diversity.

The germline CDR1 and CDR2 sequences are SNHLY and FYNNEI. Trimming left V 7 bases short and J 7 bases short, with 13 bases between. CDR3 size: 12 residues. Patients included in sequencing had previously demonstrated CD8+CD57+ cell expansion by flow cytometry. Acquired aplastic anemia of severe grade affected all patients. The template for TCR beta VDJ and CDR3 sequence profiling was genomic DNA. TCRdb re-derived calls from the reads in MiXCR, one entry per CDR3 protein. The sample consists of under 200,000 distinct CDR3 sequences, around 47% of them appearing once. A note on this clonotype: Its matching antigen is unknown.

This chain links TRBV2 with TRBJ2-5; TRBD2 is a possible D gene (6 bases). This clonotype was obtained from a human donor with aplastic anemia. Specimen: sorted CD4+, CD8+, or CD8+CD57+ T cells (not recorded which) from PBMCs. CDR3 in amino acids: CASIGAAGTQYF. CDR3 nucleotides: TGTGCCAGCATCGGGGCAGCGGGGACCCAGTACTTC.